This passage covers 21 T cell receptor beta chains from one sample sequenced in a study of blood T cells in healthy people across ages. Using a J-beta primer mix together with a sample-barcoded 5' primer, a second PCR was run for about 6 to 12 cycles. TCRdb re-called the 5' RACE reads through MiXCR, storing one row per CDR3 protein. The sample contains hundreds of thousands of distinct CDR3 sequences, around 43% of which appear only once. Material: blood. The receptors come from a man at least 80 years old in good health.

This clonotype was detected only a few times. The rearrangement joins TRBV6-2 or TRBV6-3 to TRBJ2-3, with 7 bases aligning to TRBD1. CDR3 size: 14 residues. Unmatched junction bases numbered 9, after V lost 6 bases and J lost 6 bases. Germline CDR1 reads MNHEY; CDR2 reads SVGEGT. The CDR3 coding sequence is TGTGCCAGCAGCCTTGGACAGGCGTCGGATACGCAGTATTTT. It encodes CASSLGQASDTQYF.

The V gene is TRBV6-1, the J gene TRBJ1-1, with 7 bases matching TRBD1. Germline V gene sequence: CDR1 MNHNS, CDR2 SASEGT. The CDR3 totals 15 residues. The trim removed 6 bases at V and 0 bases at J, leaving 7 bases unmatched. CDR3 nucleotides: TGTGCCAGCAGGAGACAGGGTAGTTTGAACACTGAAGCTTTCTTT. Its protein product is CASRRQGSLNTEAFF.

This clonotype was seen a handful of times. The V gene is TRBV5-5, the J gene TRBJ2-7; 7 bases are a match to TRBD1. The CDR3 loop spans 14 amino acids. The V gene's germline CDR1 is SGHKS and CDR2 YYEKEE (reference sequence). J lost 5 bases, V lost 4 bases, and 9 bases had no gene match. The CDR3 sequence is CASSANRGTHEQYF. CDR3 nucleotide sequence: TGTGCCAGCAGCGCCAACAGGGGTACCCACGAGCAGTACTTC.

This clonotype came up once. The chain links TRBV27 to TRBJ2-7; 7 positions agree with TRBD1. The J call may be faulty, since TRBJ2-5 better matches the DNA end. The length of the CDR3 is 13 residues. Germline CDR1 MNHEY, CDR2 SMNVEV (reference sequence). CDR3 region: CAGKTGKVETQYF. As DNA, the CDR3 is TGTGCCGGCAAGACAGGGAAGGTGGAGACCCAGTACTTC.

This clonotype has a handful of counts. CDR3 region: CSARGASDEQFF. CDR3 nucleotide sequence: TGCAGTGCCCGGGGGGCAAGCGATGAGCAGTTCTTC. The chain is built from TRBV20-1 and TRBJ2-1; tentatively, D is TRBD2 (7 bases). The CDR3 runs to 12 residues. Trimming took off 6 bases at V and 8 bases at J, with 14 bases between the two ends. Germline-derived CDR1 and CDR2 are DFQATT and SNEGSKA (reference sequence).

V gene TRBV20-1 combines with J gene TRBJ2-1; the match to TRBD2 covers 7 bases. Germline V gene data show CDR1 as DFQATT and CDR2 as SNEGSKA (reference sequence). The CDR3 loop spans 14 amino acids. V was clipped by 2 bases and J by 5 bases; unmatched bases: 6. CDR3 residues: CSARPSGNHNEQFF. The CDR3 nucleotides read TGCAGTGCTAGACCGAGCGGGAACCACAATGAGCAGTTCTTC.

This chain joins TRBV5-6 and TRBJ1-1; perhaps TRBD1 as D (5 bases). The CDR3 extends over 14 amino acids. V lost 6 bases to trimming and J lost 1 base, with 13 bases between them. The germline CDR1 and CDR2 sequences are SGHDT and YYEEEE. The CDR3 nucleotides are TGTGCCAGCATCCTCGGGGGGAGGAACACTGAAGCTTTCTTT. It encodes CASILGGRNTEAFF.

To note about this clonotype: The CDR3 does not end in the conserved phenylalanine or tryptophan, so this is likely a read error. It is unclear where the CDR3 begins or ends on the DNA, so no DNA is shown, and the CDR3 is as TCRdb lists it. The CDR3 here is CASSSRTSGGGAVL. The chain employs TRBV7-2 and TRBJ2-5; the D segment call TRBD2 is taken from the table without a DNA check. Germline V lookup: CDR1 SGHTA, CDR2 FQGNSA. Counting both end residues, the CDR3 totals 14 amino acids.

The J gene is TRBJ2-1, the V gene TRBV4-3, with 8 bases fitting TRBD1. The V and J ends lost 3 bases and 9 bases, in that order; junction bases with no gene match: 4. The CDR3 is made up of 13 amino acids. Germline V gene sequence: CDR1 LGHNA, CDR2 YSLEER. The CDR3 sequence: CASSHKGQGEQFF. CDR3 coding DNA: TGCGCCAGCAGCCATAAAGGACAGGGTGAGCAGTTCTTC.

Only a few counts were recorded for this clonotype. The rearrangement uses TRBV6-2 or TRBV6-3 and TRBJ2-7, with TRBD2 matching over 7 bases. V shed 2 bases, J shed 7 bases, and the junction held 8 bases outside the gene matches. This CDR3 contains 14 residues. CDR1 is MNHEY and CDR2 is SVGEGT in the germline V gene. CDR3 sequence (DNA): TGTGCCAGCAGTTACGACGGGACTACGGGAGAGCAGTACTTC. Translated, it gives CASSYDGTTGEQYF.

The chain uses TRBV9 and TRBJ2-3; 8 bases are shared with TRBD2. V shed 4 bases, J shed 0 bases, and the junction held 7 bases outside the gene matches. CDR3 length equals 16 residues. The germline V gene encodes CDR1 SGDLS and CDR2 YYNGEE. The CDR3 DNA is TGTGCCAGCAGCCTCCTAAGCGGGAGAAGCACAGATACGCAGTATTTT. It yields the protein CASSLLSGRSTDTQYF.

The chain uses TRBV5-1 and TRBJ2-2; 9 bases are shared with TRBD2. The V gene's germline CDR1 is SGHRS and CDR2 YFSETQ. J gave up 0 bases and V 1 base, and 4 bases lay outside the gene matches. The CDR3 has 17 residues. CDR3 sequence reads: CASSLYSGGANTGELFF. Written as DNA, the CDR3 is TGCGCCAGCAGCTTGTATAGCGGGGGTGCGAACACCGGGGAGCTGTTTTTT.

This clonotype was seen more than once but under ten times. The J gene is TRBJ2-1, the V gene TRBV28; D gene ambiguous. CDR1 MDHEN and CDR2 SYDVKM come from the germline V gene. V lost 6 bases and J 3 bases, leaving 12 bases between the germline ends. The CDR3 has 14 residues. The DNA for the CDR3 is TGTGCCAGCAGAGACCGGACGGGCTACAATGAGCAGTTCTTC. Translating gives CASRDRTGYNEQFF.

In its sample, this clonotype was seen a few times. The chain couples TRBV6-2 or TRBV6-3 to TRBJ1-2, with TRBD1 identical over 8 bases. With 6 bases clipped from V and 4 bases from J, the junction kept 16 bases outside the gene matches. CDR3 length equals 17 residues. The germline gives CDR1 MNHEY, CDR2 SVGEGT. This chain's CDR3 is CASSPGTGSHIGYGYTF. The CDR3 DNA follows: TGTGCCAGCAGCCCCGGGACAGGAAGCCACATCGGCTATGGCTACACCTTC.

This chain joins TRBV6-6 and TRBJ2-1, with D possibly matching TRBD2 (7 bases). With 2 bases removed from V and 2 bases from J, the gap between germline ends came to 10 bases. This CDR3 has 15 amino acids. Germline V lookup: CDR1 MNHNY, CDR2 SVGAGI (reference sequence). The CDR3 reads CASSYGGGPYNEQFF. DNA for the CDR3: TGTGCCAGCAGTTACGGGGGGGGCCCCTACAATGAGCAGTTCTTC.

Note on this clonotype: At one end, the junction sequence differs from germline, possibly due to a read error. This chain links TRBV5-1 with TRBJ2-5, with 7 nucleotides matching TRBD2. This CDR3 comprises 16 residues. CDR1 is SGHRS, CDR2 YFSETQ, per germline. For the CDR3, the DNA is TGCGCCGGCAGCTTGGGATCTGCGGGAGCTGTGGAGACCCAGTACTTC. Translated, it gives CAGSLGSAGAVETQYF.

The chain joins TRBV4-3 to TRBJ1-2; D is ambiguous. Germline V gives CDR1 LGHNA, CDR2 YSLEER. The CDR3 is made up of 18 amino acids. Trimming cost V 0 bases and J 2 bases, with 19 bases left between them. CDR3 nucleotides: TGCGCCAGCAGCCAAGATCGTCTGGGATCGGGATACAACTATGGCTACACCTTC. As protein: CASSQDRLGSGYNYGYTF.

This clonotype was observed a few times. The DNA for the CDR3 is TGTGCCAGCAGTCCAGGGGGCGCTTCTTACTATGGCTACACCTTC. As protein: CASSPGGASYYGYTF. J is TRBJ1-2 and V is TRBV28; 8 nucleotides match TRBD1. CDR1 is MDHEN, CDR2 SYDVKM, per germline. The CDR3 consists of 15 residues. V dropped 5 bases and J dropped 3; count of bases not matched to a gene: 8.

V and J are TRBV20-1 and TRBJ2-7, with D hard to call. The CDR3 loop spans 11 amino acids. Germline V gene lookup returns CDR1 DFQATT and CDR2 SNEGSKA (reference sequence). V lost 6 bases to trimming and J lost 2 bases, with 8 bases between them. The CDR3 sequence: CSAALTYEQYF. The CDR3 nucleotides are TGCAGTGCAGCCCTCACCTACGAGCAGTACTTC.

The rearrangement uses TRBV18 and TRBJ2-1; 13 bases map to TRBD2. Germline V gene data show CDR1 as KGHSH and CDR2 as LQKENI. The trim removed 4 bases at V and 4 bases at J, leaving 4 bases unmatched. CDR3 size: 16 residues. CDR3 region: CASSLGTSGTYNEQFF. The CDR3 region has the DNA TGTGCCAGCTCACTCGGGACTAGCGGGACTTACAATGAGCAGTTCTTC.

In regard to this clonotype: With a much larger clone just one base away, this may be a read error. The chain combines TRBV7-2 with TRBJ2-4, with D possibly matching TRBD2 (6 bases). There are 15 residues in the CDR3. The ends were cut back, 4 bases at V and 0 bases at J, with 10 bases in the middle. Per germline, CDR1 SGHTA and CDR2 FQGNSA. For the CDR3, the DNA is TGTGCCAGCAGCTGCCCGGGACTAGCCAAAAACATTCAGTACTTC. It codes for CASSCPGLAKNIQYF.